These T cell receptor beta chains were read from a single sample in a study of blood T cell repertoires in COVID-19. Only in-frame clones appear in the TCRdb table, and some are missing; sequencing was by immunoSEQ multiplex PCR. This sample has 50,000 to 65,000 clones; around 83% occur once, and the top ten carry less than 20%. Sequencing was done on a sample of peripheral blood. The receptor source for this set is a human donor in a cohort sampled during active COVID-19. CDR3s include the opening cysteine and the closing phenylalanine or tryptophan. A D gene is named only where the DNA matches it firmly. Not all rows give a size; the values are once, few, many and, for expanded clones, a class.

d_call: .
clone_size: few
v_call: TRBV27
j_call: TRBJ2-2
cdr3_nt: TGTGCCAGCAGTTTAGGGTACGGCAGGCGAGCGAACACCGGGGAGCTGTTTTTT
cdr3_aa: CASSLGYGRRANTGELFF

d_call: TRBD1
clone_size: .
v_call: TRBV11-2
j_call: TRBJ1-4
cdr3_nt: TGTGCCAGCAGCTCAGACAGGGCAAGTGAAAAACTGTTTTTT
cdr3_aa: CASSSDRASEKLFF

d_call: .
clone_size: .
v_call: TRBV7-2
j_call: TRBJ2-7
cdr3_nt: TGTGCCAGCAGCGCAGCCCTCGGCAGGACCTACGAGCAGTACTTC
cdr3_aa: CASSAALGRTYEQYF

d_call: TRBD2
clone_size: once
v_call: TRBV19
j_call: TRBJ2-3
cdr3_nt: TGTGCCAGTAGTACTCGGGGCGGGAGTGTTGATACGCAGTATTTT
cdr3_aa: CASSTRGGSVDTQYF

d_call: .
clone_size: .
v_call: TRBV7-9
j_call: TRBJ1-1
cdr3_nt: TGTGCCAGCAGCTTAGTGGGGGGTGGCACTGAAGCTTTCTTT
cdr3_aa: CASSLVGGGTEAFF

d_call: .
clone_size: .
v_call: TRBV7-8
j_call: TRBJ1-1
cdr3_nt: TGTGCCAGCAGCCTAGCTGGTGGGAGTCCCACTGAAGCTTTCTTT
cdr3_aa: CASSLAGGSPTEAFF

d_call: TRBD1
clone_size: .
v_call: TRBV30
j_call: TRBJ2-3
cdr3_nt: TGTGCCTGGACAATGGGACAGGGGGTTCGGGATACGCAGTATTTT
cdr3_aa: CAWTMGQGVRDTQYF

d_call: .
clone_size: few
v_call: TRBV10-3
j_call: TRBJ2-7
cdr3_nt: TGTGCCATCAGTGAAGAGACAGACTACGAGCAGTACTTC
cdr3_aa: CAISEETDYEQYF

d_call: TRBD1
clone_size: .
v_call: TRBV18
j_call: TRBJ1-2
cdr3_nt: TGTGCCAGCTCACCACTTGCTGGGACAGGGATCGATTTTTACGGCTACACCTTC
cdr3_aa: CASSPLAGTGIDFYGYTF

d_call: TRBD1
clone_size: .
v_call: TRBV5-1
j_call: TRBJ1-6
cdr3_nt: TGCGCCAGCAGCTTAACGGGACAGGCTGATAATTCACCCCTCCACTTT
cdr3_aa: CASSLTGQADNSPLHF

d_call: TRBD2
clone_size: .
v_call: TRBV7-7
j_call: TRBJ2-5
cdr3_nt: TGTGCTAGCAGCTTAGGGGCTAGCGGGGGGCAAGAGACCCAGTACTTC
cdr3_aa: CASSLGASGGQETQYF

d_call: TRBD1
clone_size: .
v_call: TRBV18
j_call: TRBJ2-6
cdr3_nt: TGTGCCAGCTCAGAGGACAGGGGCCCTGGGGCCAACGTCCTGACTTTC
cdr3_aa: CASSEDRGPGANVLTF

d_call: .
clone_size: .
v_call: TRBV25-1
j_call: TRBJ1-2
cdr3_nt: TGTGCCAGCAGTGAACTAGTCTATGGCTACACCTTC
cdr3_aa: CASSELVYGYTF

d_call: TRBD2
clone_size: .
v_call: TRBV18
j_call: TRBJ2-3
cdr3_nt: TGTGCCAGCTCACCATCGGGAGGGCTCACAGATACGCAGTATTTT
cdr3_aa: CASSPSGGLTDTQYF

d_call: TRBD2
clone_size: .
v_call: TRBV5-4
j_call: TRBJ2-1
cdr3_nt: TGTGCCAGCAGCTTGGCGACTAGCGGATACAATGAGCAGTTCTTC
cdr3_aa: CASSLATSGYNEQFF

d_call: .
clone_size: .
v_call: TRBV7-6
j_call: TRBJ2-7
cdr3_nt: TGTGCCAGCAGCAGCTGGGACACGGAGCAGTACTTC
cdr3_aa: CASSSWDTEQYF

d_call: TRBD1
clone_size: .
v_call: TRBV3-1/TRBV3-2
j_call: TRBJ1-1
cdr3_nt: TGTGCCAGCAGCCAGGAGGACAGGGGGACTGAAGCTTTCTTT
cdr3_aa: CASSQEDRGTEAFF

d_call: .
clone_size: few
v_call: TRBV30
j_call: TRBJ1-2
cdr3_nt: TGTGCCACCACCTGGGGCAGGGTAGATGGCTACACCTTC
cdr3_aa: CATTWGRVDGYTF

d_call: TRBD1
clone_size: .
v_call: TRBV7-3
j_call: TRBJ2-3
cdr3_nt: TGTGCCAGCAGCTTACAACAGGGGGCAGATACGCAGTATTTT
cdr3_aa: CASSLQQGADTQYF

d_call: .
clone_size: .
v_call: TRBV7-6
j_call: TRBJ1-3
cdr3_nt: TGTGCCAGCAGCGCAGGCAAGAGCTCTGGAAACACCATATATTTT
cdr3_aa: CASSAGKSSGNTIYF